A single sample is the source of the 8 T cell receptor beta chains below, sequenced in a study of blood T cell repertoires in COVID-19. Libraries were prepared by immunoSEQ multiplex PCR; TCRdb keeps only in-frame clonotypes and omits some of them. The sample contains roughly 410,000 clones, roughly 90% of which appear only once. The specimen sequenced was peripheral blood. These TCRs come from a woman in her 40s with COVID-19, enrolled during active disease.

This chain uses TRBV2 with TRBJ2-7; 9 bases match TRBD1. CDR1 and CDR2 from the germline V gene are SNHLY and FYNNEI. The CDR3 covers 15 residues. The ends lost 6 bases at V and 1 base at J; junction bases unmatched: 7. CDR3 region: CASRYGQGRSYEQYF. The DNA for the CDR3 is TGTGCCAGCAGGTACGGACAGGGGAGGTCCTACGAGCAGTACTTC.

V usage is TRBV7-3 and J usage is TRBJ2-1; 8 nucleotides agree with TRBD2. Germline CDR1 SGHTA, CDR2 FQGTGA. This CDR3 is 15 amino acids long. J gave up 0 bases and V 6 bases, and 4 bases lay outside the gene matches. CDR3 residues: CASRLGGDSYNEQFF. CDR3 DNA: TGTGCCAGCAGACTCGGGGGGGACTCCTACAATGAGCAGTTCTTC.

The chain recombines TRBV27 with TRBJ1-2; 7 nucleotides line up with TRBD1. The CDR3 spans 16 residues. Germline V gene data show CDR1 as MNHEY and CDR2 as SMNVEV (reference sequence). The V gene end was trimmed by 3 bases and the J gene end by 7 bases; junction bases not matched to a gene: 14. CDR3: CASSLAPTGKVGGYTF. DNA of the CDR3: TGTGCCAGCAGTTTGGCTCCGACAGGGAAAGTTGGTGGCTACACCTTC.

The chain joins TRBV5-6 to TRBJ1-2, with 7 bases lining up with TRBD1. Germline V CDR1 and CDR2: SGHDT, YYEEEE. The V gene end was trimmed by 2 bases and the J gene end by 1 base; junction bases not matched to a gene: 2. There are 14 residues in the CDR3. The CDR3 loop reads CASSFRDSNYGYTF. In DNA, the CDR3 is TGTGCCAGCAGCTTCCGGGACAGTAACTATGGCTACACCTTC.

The V and J genes are TRBV2 and TRBJ1-1; D remains ambiguous. The CDR3 is 14 amino acids. CDR1 and CDR2 (germline): SNHLY, FYNNEI. The V end was cut by 1 base, the J end by 5 bases, with 11 bases between. Here the CDR3 DNA reads TGTGCCAGCAGTGAAGTGTACCGAGGTACTGAAGCTTTCTTT. Its protein product is CASSEVYRGTEAFF.

The chain joins TRBV3-1 (or the pseudogene TRBV3-2) to TRBJ1-2; D possibly corresponds to TRBD1 (5 bases). The V end was cut by 0 bases, the J end by 7 bases, with 12 bases between. CDR1 LGHDT and CDR2 YNNKEL come from the germline V gene (reference sequence). The CDR3 has 14 residues. CDR3 protein: CASSQDLGQGGYTF. The CDR3 DNA reads as TGTGCCAGCAGCCAAGATCTGGGGCAGGGTGGCTACACCTTC.

This chain links TRBV29-1 with TRBJ2-5; 8 bases are a match to TRBD1. V lost 7 bases to trimming and J lost 5 bases; unmatched junction nucleotides: 15. CDR1 and CDR2 (germline): SQVTM, ANQGSEA. CDR3 length: 15 amino acids. CDR3 sequence reads: CSAPTGVSEGETQYF. CDR3 in DNA: TGCAGCGCTCCGACAGGGGTTAGCGAGGGCGAGACCCAGTACTTC.

V is TRBV4-1 and J is TRBJ2-5; possibly TRBD1 for D (5 bases). The CDR3 contains 13 residues. Deletions cut 2 bases from V and 5 bases from J, with 9 bases between. The V gene's germline CDR1 is MGHRA and CDR2 YSYEKL. The DNA of the CDR3 is TGCGCCAGCAGCCAAAGGGGTTTCGAGACCCAGTACTTC. Translation: CASSQRGFETQYF.